The sequence of this TCR beta chain was determined in a study of blood T cell repertoires in COVID-19. V shed 1 base, J shed 5 bases, and the junction held 5 bases outside the gene matches. The CDR3 consists of 15 residues. The germline gives CDR1 KGHSH, CDR2 LQKENI. Those who participated ranged in age from about 18 to 89 years and resided in about two dozen US areas. Donors in Cohort 3 who had recovered were those with two negative PCRs, healthcare professional clearance, or resolution of their symptoms. In the source study's methods: Quantification of nucleated cells was approximated via reference gene primer amplification. Using immunoSEQ multiplex PCR, the repertoire was profiled, and TCRdb retains in-frame clones only, with some absent. For V, J and clone size, that table is used; D and trimming come from the DNA. The table shows 200,000 to 250,000 clones, with roughly 84% occurring only once.

The J gene is TRBJ1-1, the V gene TRBV18, with 9 bases lining up with TRBD1. The sample comprised PBMCs or T cells enriched from blood (not recorded which). The sequence was obtained from a middle-aged woman who had recovered from COVID-19. In DNA, the CDR3 is TGTGCCAGCTCACCACGGACAGGGGAACAGACTGAAGCTTTCTTT. This translates into CASSPRTGEQTEAFF.